The source of this TCR beta chain is a study of blood T cell repertoires in COVID-19. Looked up from germline, CDR1 is ENHRY and CDR2 is SYGVKD. This CDR3 spans 14 amino acids. V was cut by 6 bases and J by 5 bases, with 11 bases left in between. Source study methods: Reference gene primer amplification in the assay estimated nucleated cell counts. The data were produced by immunoSEQ multiplex PCR, yet TCRdb's version contains in-frame clones alone and is incomplete. Clonal size and the V and J genes are those of that table, whereas D and trimming came from the DNA. The data show 100,000 to 150,000 clones, about 86% seen once.

The sample consisted of peripheral blood. This rearrangement joins TRBV10-3 to TRBJ1-6; no definite D call. The TCR sequence derives from a woman in her forties or fifties with acute or convalescent COVID-19. CDR3 sequence reads: CAIREGSDNSPLHF. In nucleotides, the CDR3 is TGTGCCATCAGGGAGGGCAGCGATAATTCACCCCTCCACTTT.